Listed here are 31 T cell receptor beta chains from one sample, sequenced in a study of blood T cell repertoires in COVID-19. Some clones are missing from TCRdb's copy, which holds only in-frame ones; the method was immunoSEQ multiplex PCR. This sample has 200,000 to 250,000 clones; approximately 90% occur once, and the top ten carry 0.87%. Sample: PBMCs or T cells enriched from blood (not recorded which). The receptors originated from a man in his forties or fifties who had been exposed to COVID-19.

This chain links TRBV11-3 with TRBJ2-7; D is unclear. This CDR3 region has 13 residues. V lost 0 bases and J 2 bases, leaving 5 bases between the germline ends. Germline values: CDR1 SGHNT, CDR2 YENEEA. The CDR3 DNA sequence: TGTGCCAGCAGCTTAGATCTAACCTACGAGCAGTACTTC. It encodes CASSLDLTYEQYF.

The chain links TRBV9 to TRBJ1-6; 7 bases fit TRBD1. Per germline, CDR1 SGDLS and CDR2 YYNGEE. With V trimmed by 3 bases and J by 8 bases, 8 bases remained unmatched. The CDR3 extends over 15 amino acids. The CDR3 DNA sequence: TGTGCCAGCAGCGCAAGACAGGGAATTGATTCACCCCTCCACTTT. Translated: CASSARQGIDSPLHF.

The gene calls are TRBV4-1 and TRBJ1-5, with D tentatively TRBD1 (6 bases). The CDR3 extends over 16 amino acids. Germline V CDR1 and CDR2: MGHRA, YSYEKL. V was trimmed by 5 bases and J by 2 bases, leaving 16 bases between them. The DNA for the CDR3 is TGCGCCAGCAGCAACAGGGCCTCCGGGGGCAATCAGCCCCAGCATTTT. Translation gives CASSNRASGGNQPQHF.

The rearrangement links TRBV7-3 to TRBJ1-1, with 8 bases identical to TRBD1. Germline V lookup: CDR1 SGHTA, CDR2 FQGTGA. The V segment lost 3 bases and the J segment 7 bases; nucleotides outside the gene matches: 4. This CDR3 region has 13 residues. The DNA of the CDR3 is TGTGCCAGCAGCTTGGACAGGGATAATGAAGCTTTCTTT. Translation: CASSLDRDNEAFF.

This chain joins TRBV18 and TRBJ1-4, with unresolved D. The CDR3 runs 15 residues. Deletions cut 0 bases from V and 8 bases from J, with 13 bases between. Looked up from germline, CDR1 is KGHSH and CDR2 is LQKENI. The CDR3 DNA reads TGTGCCAGCTCACCACCTTCCGGGTCCGGGGAAAAACTGTTTTTT. Its protein is CASSPPSGSGEKLFF.

This chain uses TRBV7-2 with TRBJ2-5; D might be TRBD1 (6 bases). V lost 5 bases and J lost 5, with 15 bases in between. The germline gives CDR1 SGHTA, CDR2 FQGNSA. This CDR3 has 14 residues. CDR3 region: CASSPYRVGETQYF. In nucleotides, the CDR3 is TGTGCCAGCAGCCCATACAGGGTCGGGGAGACCCAGTACTTC.

J is TRBJ1-1 and V is TRBV6-5; D call uncertain. Looked up from germline, CDR1 is MNHEY and CDR2 is SVGAGI. This CDR3 spans 12 amino acids. Trimming shortened V by 6 bases and J by 0 bases, and 5 bases separated the two germline ends. The CDR3 sequence: CASSHMNTEAFF. DNA of the CDR3: TGTGCCAGCAGCCACATGAACACTGAAGCTTTCTTT.

The rearrangement links TRBV6-1 to TRBJ2-5; possible D gene TRBD1, 5 bases. The CDR3 loop spans 16 amino acids. V was pared by 2 bases and J by 5 bases, with 18 bases between. The germline V gene encodes CDR1 MNHNS and CDR2 SASEGT. CDR3 nucleotide sequence: TGTGCCAGCAGTGAATTGTTTGCAGCGCCAGGGGAGACCCAGTACTTC. Its translation: CASSELFAAPGETQYF.

The chain has TRBV5-5 and TRBJ1-5; 10 nucleotides align to TRBD1. This CDR3 is built from 15 residues. Trimming at V came to 5 bases and at J to 6 bases, leaving 8 bases not matched to a gene. CDR1 is SGHKS, CDR2 YYEKEE, per germline (reference sequence). CDR3 residues: CASSRRDRGFQPQHF. CDR3 nucleotide sequence: TGTGCCAGCAGTCGCCGGGACAGGGGATTTCAGCCCCAGCATTTT.

The chain combines TRBV7-2 with TRBJ2-7; no clear D. The V gene's germline CDR1 is SGHTA and CDR2 FQGNSA. The CDR3 extends over 11 amino acids. The V end was cut by 1 base, the J end by 4 bases, with 2 bases between. CDR3 nucleotide sequence: TGTGCCAGCAGCTTAGTATACGAGCAGTACTTC. Amino acids: CASSLVYEQYF.

V and J are TRBV10-3 and TRBJ2-1; unclear D gene. Germline V gives CDR1 ENHRY, CDR2 SYGVKD. Trimming took off 0 bases at V and 2 bases at J, with 11 bases between the two ends. This CDR3 contains 16 residues. The CDR3 DNA is TGTGCCATCAGTGAGTCTATACAATCCCCCTACAATGAGCAGTTCTTC. It encodes CAISESIQSPYNEQFF.

This clone is a singleton in its sample. V is TRBV29-1 and J is TRBJ1-2; 8 nucleotides agree with TRBD1. Germline CDR1 SQVTM, CDR2 ANQGSEA. The CDR3 extends over 12 amino acids. V lost 4 bases and J lost 5; bases outside the gene matches: 3. CDR3: CSVVGTGYGYTF. The DNA for the CDR3 is TGCAGCGTTGTCGGGACAGGATATGGCTACACCTTC.

This chain connects TRBV11-2 to TRBJ1-2, with 10 bases identical to TRBD1. V was clipped by 5 bases and J by 1 base; unmatched bases: 4. The germline gives CDR1 SGHAT, CDR2 FQNNGV. This CDR3 contains 15 residues. In DNA, the CDR3 is TGTGCCAGCAGCCGAGGACAGGGGGTTAACTATGGCTACACCTTC. It yields the protein CASSRGQGVNYGYTF.

The V and J genes are TRBV2 and TRBJ2-4; 10 bases are a match to TRBD1. V shed 6 bases and J 6 bases; nucleotides not matched to a gene: 11. The CDR3 covers 16 residues. The germline V gene encodes CDR1 SNHLY and CDR2 FYNNEI. The CDR3 region is CASSYRTGGKGNIQYF. The CDR3 DNA follows: TGTGCCAGCAGCTATCGGACAGGGGGGAAGGGAAACATTCAGTACTTC.

The genes are TRBV5-1 and TRBJ1-6; 9 nucleotides align to TRBD1. J was trimmed by 4 bases and V by 0 bases; bases with no gene match: 2. The CDR3 is 16 amino acids. The germline V gene encodes CDR1 SGHRS and CDR2 YFSETQ. In nucleotides, the CDR3 is TGCGCCAGCAGCTTGGAGGGACAGGGTTATAATTCACCCCTCCACTTT. As protein: CASSLEGQGYNSPLHF. The variable domain in full, completed from reference TRBV5-1 and TRBJ1-6, reads KAGVTQTPRYLIKTRGQQVTLSCSPISGHRSVSWYQQTPGQGLQFLFEYFSETQRNKGNFPGRFSGRQFSNSRSEMNVSTLELGDSALYLCASSLEGQGYNSPLHFGNGTRLTVT.

This clone has just a few counts. J is TRBJ1-3 and V is TRBV6-5; D is perhaps TRBD1 (6 bases). The CDR3 is 14 amino acids. Germline-derived CDR1 and CDR2 are MNHEY and SVGAGI. The V gene lost 8 bases and the J gene lost 4 bases, with 15 bases spanning the gap. The CDR3 DNA follows: TGTGCCAGCCGTACGGGACACAGAGGAAACACCATATATTTT. Protein product: CASRTGHRGNTIYF.

V and J are TRBV5-1 and TRBJ2-1; no clear D. V was cut by 4 bases and J by 7 bases, with 9 bases left in between. Per germline, CDR1 SGHRS and CDR2 YFSETQ. This CDR3 is 12 amino acids long. The CDR3 loop is CASSATLNEQFF. Written as DNA, the CDR3 is TGCGCCAGCAGCGCAACTCTTAATGAGCAGTTCTTC.

The rearrangement uses TRBV7-9 and TRBJ1-1; 7 nucleotides match TRBD1. This CDR3 comprises 12 residues. V was pared by 2 bases and J by 10 bases, with 4 bases of the junction left unmatched. CDR1 is SEHNR, CDR2 FQNEAQ, per germline (reference sequence). CDR3 DNA sequence: TGTGCCAGCAGCTTAAAGGACAGGCTAGCTTTCTTT. This codes for CASSLKDRLAFF.

This chain uses TRBV10-3 with TRBJ2-1, with TRBD2 identical over 11 bases. Germline CDR1 and CDR2: ENHRY and SYGVKD. V shed 4 bases and J 9 bases; nucleotides not matched to a gene: 8. This CDR3 has 15 amino acids. This CDR3 reads CAISAVSGGAGEQFF. The CDR3 DNA is TGTGCCATCAGTGCTGTTAGCGGGGGGGCGGGTGAGCAGTTCTTC.

CDR3 residues: CASSLGGGTSTGELFF. The CDR3 nucleotides read TGCGCCAGCAGCTTGGGCGGGGGGACAAGCACCGGGGAGCTGTTTTTT. The V and J genes are TRBV5-1 and TRBJ2-2, with TRBD2 matching over 8 bases. Per germline, CDR1 SGHRS and CDR2 YFSETQ. Losses at the gene ends were 0 bases for V and 4 bases for J; bases not matched to a gene: 5. The CDR3 covers 16 residues.

A word on this clone: Other DNA sequences in the sample encode the same CDR3. The genes are TRBV18 and TRBJ2-3; no definite D call. The length of the CDR3 is 13 residues. Germline V gene lookup returns CDR1 KGHSH and CDR2 LQKENI. The ends were cut back, 3 bases at V and 4 bases at J, with 8 bases in the middle. CDR3 in DNA: TGTGCCAGCTCACCTCCGGGTGCAGATACGCAGTATTTT. Translating it yields CASSPPGADTQYF.

The chain links TRBV5-1 to TRBJ2-5; TRBD1 aligns across 10 bases. Germline loops: CDR1 SGHRS, CDR2 YFSETQ. With V trimmed by 4 bases and J by 1 base, 7 bases remained unmatched. The CDR3 contains 16 residues. CDR3 sequence: CASSTETGGPQETQYF. The CDR3 DNA follows: TGCGCCAGCAGCACCGAGACAGGGGGCCCCCAAGAGACCCAGTACTTC.

In nucleotides, the CDR3 is TGTGCCAGCAGCTTGGGGGACAGGATAGTAGGTACGCAGTATTTT. This translates into CASSLGDRIVGTQYF. The V call is TRBV5-4, the J call TRBJ2-3; 8 bases match TRBD1. In germline, CDR1 is SGHNT, CDR2 YYREEE (reference sequence). The CDR3 has 15 amino acids. V lost 0 bases and J lost 8; bases outside the gene matches: 8.

The CDR3 region has the DNA TGCGCCAGCAGCCCCTCAGGACATAGCACAGATACGCAGTATTTT. The encoded protein is CASSPSGHSTDTQYF. The V call is TRBV5-1, the J call TRBJ2-3; D might be TRBD1 (5 bases). V was shortened by 4 bases and J by 0 bases, with 12 bases between the two germline ends. The CDR3 totals 15 residues. CDR1 SGHRS and CDR2 YFSETQ come from the germline V gene.

This clone was detected a few times. This chain joins TRBV24-1 and TRBJ1-2, with TRBD1 identical over 9 bases. The CDR3 loop spans 16 amino acids. In germline, CDR1 is KGHDR, CDR2 SFDVKD. V lost 3 bases to trimming and J lost 0 bases; unmatched junction nucleotides: 4. The CDR3 loop is CATSDPGQGPNYGYTF. In nucleotides, the CDR3 is TGTGCCACCAGTGATCCTGGACAGGGGCCTAACTATGGCTACACCTTC.

Only a few counts were recorded for this clone. This chain uses TRBV18 with TRBJ1-2; TRBD1 matches 7 bases. The length of the CDR3 is 15 residues. Germline CDR1 and CDR2: KGHSH and LQKENI. Trimming took 2 bases from V and 4 from J; bases not matched to a gene: 7. The CDR3 bases are TGTGCCAGCTCACCAACAGGACAGGAGGTCTATGGCTACACCTTC. Its translation: CASSPTGQEVYGYTF. Using reference TRBV18 and TRBJ1-2 for the parts outside the CDR3, the full variable domain is NAGVMQNPRHLVRRRGQEARLRCSPMKGHSHVYWYRQLPEEGLKFMVYLQKENIIDESGMPKERFSAEFPKEGPSILRIQQVVRGDSAAYFCASSPTGQEVYGYTFGSGTRLTVV.

The chain combines TRBV28 with TRBJ1-6; D might be TRBD1 (6 bases). The CDR3 loop spans 16 amino acids. V was shortened by 5 bases and J by 0 bases, with 11 bases between the two germline ends. CDR1 is MDHEN, CDR2 SYDVKM, per germline. CDR3 DNA: TGTGCCAGCAGTCCTATAGGGGGCTCCTATAATTCACCCCTCCACTTT. Protein product: CASSPIGGSYNSPLHF.

The chain employs TRBV9 and TRBJ2-1; 7 bases line up with TRBD1. Germline assignment: CDR1 SGDLS and CDR2 YYNGEE. V was clipped by 2 bases and J by 7 bases; unmatched bases: 9. The CDR3 totals 15 residues. CDR3 loop: CASSVPGTALNEQFF. The CDR3 DNA reads as TGTGCCAGCAGCGTCCCCGGGACAGCACTTAATGAGCAGTTCTTC.

V is TRBV6-5 and J is TRBJ2-5; D unclear. CDR3 length equals 12 residues. V was trimmed by 6 bases and J by 0 bases, leaving 5 bases between them. The V gene's germline CDR1 is MNHEY and CDR2 SVGAGI. CDR3 region: CASRGYQETQYF. Written as DNA, the CDR3 is TGTGCCAGCAGGGGCTACCAAGAGACCCAGTACTTC.

The V call is TRBV2, the J call TRBJ2-1; unclear D gene. V was clipped by 4 bases and J by 4 bases, with 11 bases between them. CDR1 is SNHLY and CDR2 is FYNNEI in the germline V gene. This CDR3 is 14 amino acids long. CDR3 nucleotide sequence: TGTGCCAGCAGTGGCACGACTGTTTACAATGAGCAGTTCTTC. Amino acids: CASSGTTVYNEQFF.

V usage is TRBV11-3 and J usage is TRBJ1-1, with a weak D call TRBD1 (5 bases). There are 14 residues in the CDR3. V was shortened by 1 base and J by 1 base, with 7 bases between the two germline ends. Germline V gives CDR1 SGHNT, CDR2 YENEEA. The CDR3 sequence is CASSLGGPNTEAFF. The CDR3 DNA reads as TGTGCCAGCAGCTTAGGGGGCCCGAACACTGAAGCTTTCTTT.